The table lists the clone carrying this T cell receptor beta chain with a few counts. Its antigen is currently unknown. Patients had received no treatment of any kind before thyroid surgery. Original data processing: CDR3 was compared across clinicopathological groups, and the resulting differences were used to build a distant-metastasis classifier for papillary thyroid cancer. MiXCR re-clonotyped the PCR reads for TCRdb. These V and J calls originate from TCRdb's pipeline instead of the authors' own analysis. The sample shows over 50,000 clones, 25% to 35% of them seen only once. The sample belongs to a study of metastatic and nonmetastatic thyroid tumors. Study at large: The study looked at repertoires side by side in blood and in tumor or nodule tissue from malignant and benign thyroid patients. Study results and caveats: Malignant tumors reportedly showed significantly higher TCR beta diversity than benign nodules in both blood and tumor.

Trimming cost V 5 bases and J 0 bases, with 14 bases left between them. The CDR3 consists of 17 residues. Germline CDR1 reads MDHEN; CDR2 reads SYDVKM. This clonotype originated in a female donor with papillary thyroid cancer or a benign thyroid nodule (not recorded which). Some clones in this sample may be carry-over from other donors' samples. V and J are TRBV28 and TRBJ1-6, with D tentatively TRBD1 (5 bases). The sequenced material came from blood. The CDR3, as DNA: TGTGCCAGCAGTCCTGGCGGGACTAGCTCCTATAATTCACCCCTCCACTTT. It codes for CASSPGGTSSYNSPLHF.